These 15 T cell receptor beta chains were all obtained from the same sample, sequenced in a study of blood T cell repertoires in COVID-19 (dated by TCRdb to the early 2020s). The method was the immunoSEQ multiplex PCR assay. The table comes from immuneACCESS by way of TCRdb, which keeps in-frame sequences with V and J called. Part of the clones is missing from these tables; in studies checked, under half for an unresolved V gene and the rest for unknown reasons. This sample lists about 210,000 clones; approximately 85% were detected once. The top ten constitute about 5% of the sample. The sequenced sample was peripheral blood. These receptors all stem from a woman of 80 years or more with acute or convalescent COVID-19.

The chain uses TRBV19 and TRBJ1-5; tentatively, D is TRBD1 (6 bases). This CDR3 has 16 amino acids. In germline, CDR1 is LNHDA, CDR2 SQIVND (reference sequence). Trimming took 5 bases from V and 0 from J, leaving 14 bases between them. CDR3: CASSAGTRNSNQPQHF. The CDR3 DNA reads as TGTGCCAGTAGTGCCGGGACACGGAATAGCAATCAGCCCCAGCATTTT. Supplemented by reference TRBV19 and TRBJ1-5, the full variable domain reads DGGITQSPKYLFRKEGQNVTLSCEQNLNHDAMYWYRQDPGQGLRLIYYSQIVNDFQKGDIAEGYSVSREKKESFPLTVTSAQKNPTAFYLCASSAGTRNSNQPQHFGDGTRLSIL.

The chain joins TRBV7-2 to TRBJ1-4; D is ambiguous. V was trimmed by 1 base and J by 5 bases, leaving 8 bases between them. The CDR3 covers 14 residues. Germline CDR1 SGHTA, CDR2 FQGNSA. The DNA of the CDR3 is TGTGCCAGCAGCTTAGGACTCGGGAATGAAAAACTGTTTTTT. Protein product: CASSLGLGNEKLFF.

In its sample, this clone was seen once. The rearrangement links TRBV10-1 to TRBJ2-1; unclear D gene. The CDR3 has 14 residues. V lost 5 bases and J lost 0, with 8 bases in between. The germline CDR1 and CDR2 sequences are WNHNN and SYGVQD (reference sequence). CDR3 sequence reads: CASSSPGSYNEQFF. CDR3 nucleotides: TGCGCCAGCAGTTCCCCCGGCTCCTACAATGAGCAGTTCTTC.

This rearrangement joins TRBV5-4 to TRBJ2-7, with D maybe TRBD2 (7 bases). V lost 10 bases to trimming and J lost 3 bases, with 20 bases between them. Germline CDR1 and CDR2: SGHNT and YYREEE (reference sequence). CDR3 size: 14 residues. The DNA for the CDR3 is TGTGCCTATGGGGGGGCGCGTGCCTACTACGAGCAGTACTTC. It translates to CAYGGARAYYEQYF.

CDR3 bases: TGTGCCAGTAGTACAGTGTTCTTGCGGGAGGGCCGGTACGAGCAGTACTTC. Amino acid sequence: CASSTVFLREGRYEQYF. The rearrangement links TRBV19 to TRBJ2-7, with 9 nucleotides matching TRBD2. The CDR3 totals 17 residues. The V gene end was trimmed by 4 bases and the J gene end by 4 bases; junction bases not matched to a gene: 14. Germline V gives CDR1 LNHDA, CDR2 SQIVND (reference sequence).

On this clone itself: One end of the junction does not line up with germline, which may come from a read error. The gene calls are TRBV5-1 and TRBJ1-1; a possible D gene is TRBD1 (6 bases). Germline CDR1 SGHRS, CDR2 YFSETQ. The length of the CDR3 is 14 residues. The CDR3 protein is CASSLDGGRSEAFF. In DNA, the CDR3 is TGCGCCAGCAGTTTGGACGGGGGGCGATCTGAGGCTTTCTTT.

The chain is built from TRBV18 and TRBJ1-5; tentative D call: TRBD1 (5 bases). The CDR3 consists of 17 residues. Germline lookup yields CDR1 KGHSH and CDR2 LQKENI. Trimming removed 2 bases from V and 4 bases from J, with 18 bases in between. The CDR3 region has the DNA TGTGCCAGCTCACCAGGCGCAAGGACAACCACGAATCAGCCCCAGCATTTT. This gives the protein CASSPGARTTTNQPQHF.

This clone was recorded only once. Here the CDR3 DNA reads TGTGCCAGCAGCCCAATACAGGGGACCCAAGAGACCCAGTACTTC. This codes for CASSPIQGTQETQYF. The chain joins TRBV7-9 to TRBJ2-5; 7 bases are shared with TRBD1. Germline CDR1 is SEHNR and CDR2 is FQNEAQ (reference sequence). The CDR3 length is 15 residues. J was trimmed by 1 base and V by 5 bases; bases with no gene match: 7.

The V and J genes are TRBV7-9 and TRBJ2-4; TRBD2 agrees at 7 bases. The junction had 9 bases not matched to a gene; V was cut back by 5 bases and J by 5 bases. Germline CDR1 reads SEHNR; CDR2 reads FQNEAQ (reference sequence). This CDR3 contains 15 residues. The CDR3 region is CASSGGTTGENIQYF. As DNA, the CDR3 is TGTGCCAGCAGCGGCGGGACTACGGGGGAAAACATTCAGTACTTC.

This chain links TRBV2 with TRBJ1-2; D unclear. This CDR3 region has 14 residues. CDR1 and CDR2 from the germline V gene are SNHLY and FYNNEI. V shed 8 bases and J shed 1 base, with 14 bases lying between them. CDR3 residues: CASLSGQNNYGYTF. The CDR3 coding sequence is TGTGCCAGCCTCAGTGGGCAGAATAACTATGGCTACACCTTC.

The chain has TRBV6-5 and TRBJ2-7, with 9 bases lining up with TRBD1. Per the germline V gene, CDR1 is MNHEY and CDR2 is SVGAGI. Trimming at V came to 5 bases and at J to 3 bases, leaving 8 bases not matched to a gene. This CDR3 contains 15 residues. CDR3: CASSKPGQGRYEQYF. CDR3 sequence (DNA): TGTGCCAGCAGTAAACCGGGACAGGGTCGCTACGAGCAGTACTTC.

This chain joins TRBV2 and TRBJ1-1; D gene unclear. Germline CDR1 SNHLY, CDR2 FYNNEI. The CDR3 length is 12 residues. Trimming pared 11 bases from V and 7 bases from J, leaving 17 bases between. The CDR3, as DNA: TGTGCCGGGCAGGATACTTCGCGTGAAGCTTTCTTT. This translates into CAGQDTSREAFF.

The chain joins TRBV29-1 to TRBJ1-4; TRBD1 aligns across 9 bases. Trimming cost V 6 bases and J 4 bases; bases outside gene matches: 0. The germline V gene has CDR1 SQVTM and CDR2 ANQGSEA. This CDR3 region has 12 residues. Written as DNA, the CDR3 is TGCAGCGTGACAGGGGGTAATGAAAAACTGTTTTTT. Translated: CSVTGGNEKLFF.

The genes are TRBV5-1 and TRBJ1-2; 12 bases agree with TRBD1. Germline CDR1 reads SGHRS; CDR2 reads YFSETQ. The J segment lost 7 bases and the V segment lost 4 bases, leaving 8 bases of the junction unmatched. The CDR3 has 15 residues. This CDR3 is CASSAAGQGAGGYTF. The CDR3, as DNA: TGCGCCAGCAGCGCGGCGGGACAGGGGGCGGGTGGCTACACCTTC. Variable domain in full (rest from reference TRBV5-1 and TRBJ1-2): KAGVTQTPRYLIKTRGQQVTLSCSPISGHRSVSWYQQTPGQGLQFLFEYFSETQRNKGNFPGRFSGRQFSNSRSEMNVSTLELGDSALYLCASSAAGQGAGGYTFGSGTRLTVV.

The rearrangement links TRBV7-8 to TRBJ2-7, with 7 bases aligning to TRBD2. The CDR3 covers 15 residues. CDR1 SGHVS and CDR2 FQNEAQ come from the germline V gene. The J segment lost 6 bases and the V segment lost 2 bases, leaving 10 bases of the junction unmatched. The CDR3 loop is CASSLRRESALEQYF. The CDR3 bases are TGTGCCAGCAGCTTACGGCGGGAGTCAGCCCTCGAGCAGTACTTC.